The 10 T cell receptor beta chains presented below share a single source sample, sequenced in a study of sequential checkpoint blockade in melanoma. Specified treatment: randomized to nivolumab then ipilimumab (arm A) or the reverse (arm B). Clones were sequenced by immunoSEQ multiplex PCR, and TCRdb holds only the in-frame ones, with some missing. Altogether 13,000 to 15,000 clones are present, approximately 52% being singletons, with the ten largest covering roughly 16%. The material sequenced was CD8+ T cells sorted from blood (inferred from file names), taken from a patient given nivolumab and ipilimumab in sequence. These TCRs come from a human donor with melanoma.

The genes are TRBV5-4 and TRBJ2-5; the match to TRBD2 covers 11 bases. TRBJ2-7 matches the DNA end more closely, so the J call is doubtful. The germline CDR1 and CDR2 sequences are SGHNT and YYREEE (reference sequence). CDR3 length: 14 residues. CDR3 DNA sequence: TGTGCCAGCAGCTTGACTAGCGGGAGCTACGAGCAGTACTTC. Amino acid sequence: CASSLTSGSYEQYF.

The CDR3 DNA reads TGTGCCAGCAGCGTAGGTCCGGGGGCCTACGAGCAGTACTTC. Its protein is CASSVGPGAYEQYF. The rearrangement joins TRBV9 to TRBJ2-7; D possibly corresponds to TRBD2 (6 bases). Germline V lookup: CDR1 SGDLS, CDR2 YYNGEE. The V gene lost 0 bases and the J gene lost 2 bases, with 9 bases spanning the gap. This CDR3 region has 14 residues.

The rearrangement links TRBV11-3 to TRBJ2-2, with D maybe TRBD2 (6 bases). This CDR3 spans 14 amino acids. Germline V gene sequence: CDR1 SGHNT, CDR2 YENEEA. Trimming removed 5 bases from V and 6 bases from J, with 13 bases in between. The CDR3 region is CASSPRTGAGELFF. CDR3 nucleotides: TGTGCCAGCAGCCCGCGGACGGGGGCCGGGGAGCTGTTTTTT.

This rearrangement joins TRBV4-1 to TRBJ2-5; D not resolved. This CDR3 spans 12 amino acids. Germline CDR1 is MGHRA and CDR2 is YSYEKL. The V and J ends lost 4 bases and 4 bases respectively, with 7 bases between them. The CDR3 coding sequence is TGCGCCAGCAGCCCTTCCCCAGAGACCCAGTACTTC. Amino acid sequence: CASSPSPETQYF.

The V and J genes are TRBV6-5 and TRBJ2-7; 8 bases line up with TRBD2. The CDR3 extends over 13 amino acids. Per the germline V gene, CDR1 is MNHEY and CDR2 is SVGAGI. The V segment lost 4 bases and the J segment 3 bases; nucleotides outside the gene matches: 2. CDR3 residues: CASSWGLDYEQYF. Written as DNA, the CDR3 is TGTGCCAGCAGTTGGGGACTAGACTACGAGCAGTACTTC.

This clone was seen only once. J is TRBJ2-1 and V is TRBV19, with 7 bases aligning to TRBD2. Trimming removed 2 bases from V and 8 bases from J; junction bases left unmatched: 12. There are 16 residues in the CDR3. Germline CDR1 LNHDA, CDR2 SQIVND (reference sequence). In DNA, the CDR3 is TGTGCCAGTAGTATATCAGCGGGATCAGCTATCGATGAGCAGTTCTTC. Encoded protein: CASSISAGSAIDEQFF.

This chain uses TRBV9 with TRBJ2-1; TRBD2 might be the D (7 bases). This CDR3 is 16 amino acids long. Germline V CDR1 and CDR2: SGDLS, YYNGEE. V lost 0 bases, J lost 4 bases, and 14 bases lay in between. The CDR3 region has the DNA TGTGCCAGCAGCGTAGATCCGGGGGGCCCTTACAATGAGCAGTTCTTC. Protein product: CASSVDPGGPYNEQFF.

This chain connects TRBV29-1 to TRBJ2-1; TRBD1 aligns across 9 bases. Germline CDR1 and CDR2: SQVTM and ANQGSEA. The CDR3 consists of 16 residues. V lost 3 bases and J lost 7; bases outside the gene matches: 13. The CDR3 reads CSVDGVRTGDLNEQFF. CDR3 DNA: TGCAGCGTTGATGGGGTGCGGACAGGGGATTTAAATGAGCAGTTCTTC.

This clone turned up a few times. One end of the junction does not line up with germline, which may come from a read error. J is TRBJ1-2 and V is TRBV6-1, with 7 nucleotides matching TRBD1. The germline CDR1 and CDR2 sequences are MNHNS and SASEGT. This CDR3 has 14 residues. DNA of the CDR3: TGTGCCAGCAGTGAAGTACAGGACAGGCAACCACTCGCCTTC. Its protein is CASSEVQDRQPLAF.

This clone is labeled as medium-sized. V and J are TRBV6-1 and TRBJ2-7, with 13 bases matching TRBD2. Germline V CDR1 and CDR2: MNHNS, SASEGT. CDR3 length: 16 residues. Losses at the gene ends were 3 bases for V and 3 bases for J; bases not matched to a gene: 5. The CDR3 reads CASSDGGLAGYYEQYF. Written as DNA, the CDR3 is TGTGCCAGCAGTGATGGGGGACTAGCGGGGTACTACGAGCAGTACTTC.